The present entry profiles one T cell receptor (beta chain) with its context. What it recognizes is unknown. Germline CDR1 is SGHRS and CDR2 is YFSETQ. The CDR3 runs to 12 residues. The V end lost 4 bases, the J end lost 7 bases, and 6 bases lay between the germline ends. Using immunoSEQ multiplex PCR, the repertoire was profiled, and TCRdb retains in-frame clones only, with some absent. Found here are some 57,000 clones, almost 85% of them singletons; the top ten hold 1.2%. This entry belongs to a study of OX40 agonist ivuxolimab in advanced cancers. Whole-study results and caveats: There were, on average, more expanded clones in CD8+ T cells than in CD4+.

The sample was CD4+ or CD8+ T cells sorted from blood, taken in a trial of the OX40 agonist ivuxolimab. The sequence was collected from an adult with an advanced solid tumor such as melanoma, head and neck, liver or kidney cancer. The rearrangement uses TRBV5-1 and TRBJ1-6, with D unclear. CDR3 nucleotide sequence: TGCGCCAGCAGCACAGTGAATTCACCCCTCCACTTT. Encoded protein: CASSTVNSPLHF.